The T cell receptor (beta chain) described here comes from a study of blood T cell dynamics during melanoma immunotherapy. About the research overall: Patients with metastatic melanoma got pembrolizumab or nivolumab-ipilimumab as first-line care. Whole-study findings and limits: Among sorted CD8+ subsets, immune-effector cells had the highest clonality and cell-free DNA similarity.

Regarding time point: week 3, after first cycle of checkpoint inhibitor. Sequencing used immunoSEQ multiplex PCR; TCRdb keeps in-frame clones, though not all of them. This table has around 15,000 clones, approximately 94% appearing once. Remarks on this clone: Its target is not known.

Germline CDR1 reads MNHEY; CDR2 reads SMNVEV (reference sequence). The CDR3 contains 14 residues. Trimming stripped 1 base from V and 5 bases from J, with 9 bases between. This chain uses TRBV27 with TRBJ1-5; D remains unclear. The origin of this receptor is a human donor with melanoma. Sequences were derived from effector memory CD8+ T cells from blood, sampled from a patient treated with checkpoint blockade. CDR3 in DNA: TGTGCCAGCAGTTTATATCCGGGGTATCAGCCCCAGCATTTT. It translates to CASSLYPGYQPQHF.